This TCR beta chain was captured in a study of CD8+ T cells in alopecia areata. Study-wide background: It was oral tofacitinib, at 5 to 10 mg twice daily, that treated patients received.

Following RNA extraction, reverse transcription yielded cDNA that acted as the sequencing template. Sequencing used immunoSEQ multiplex PCR; TCRdb keeps in-frame clones, though not all of them. The table lists some 120,000 clones, 58% of them singletons. This CDR3 has 18 residues. Germline V gives CDR1 LGHNA, CDR2 YSLEER. V lost 4 bases and J lost 1, with 23 bases in between. This chain connects TRBV4-3 to TRBJ2-7, with D possibly being TRBD1 (6 bases). The receptor was isolated from a human donor with alopecia areata. Sequenced material: CD4+ T cells sorted from blood, taken at week 0. The CDR3 loop reads CASSRWFTMDSRSYEQYF. The CDR3 DNA is TGCGCCAGCAGCCGCTGGTTCACTATGGACAGCAGATCCTACGAGCAGTACTTC.